The clone carrying this T cell receptor (beta chain) was picked up one time. This record belongs to a study of technical replicates of blood from a handful of donors. Profiling relied on immunoSEQ multiplex PCR, and the TCRdb table lists in-frame clones only, not all of them. The repertoire holds some 80,000 clones, with 80% to 90% as singletons. The ends lost 4 bases at V and 4 bases at J; junction bases unmatched: 3. From germline, CDR1 is KGHSY and CDR2 FQNENV. This CDR3 has 16 residues. Sequencing used PBMCs. This chain connects TRBV16 to TRBJ2-6; 11 bases line up with TRBD1. This TCR was sampled from a human donor in good health. Some clones in this sample may be carry-over from other donors' samples. CDR3 loop: CASSPDRGPGANVLTF. In DNA, the CDR3 is TGTGCCAGCAGCCCGGACAGGGGGCCCGGGGCCAACGTCCTGACTTTC.